Below, 12 T cell receptor beta chains from the same sample are listed, as sequenced in a study of PD-L1 blockade in urothelial cancer. Only in-frame clones appear in the TCRdb table, and some are missing; sequencing was by immunoSEQ multiplex PCR. The sample carries 98,000 or so clones, around 89% recorded once. The sample's time point: pretreatment peripheral blood. This specimen consisted of PBMCs, obtained around atezolizumab (anti-PD-L1) treatment. The receptors originated from a man between 60 and 70 years old with urothelial cancer.

The chain carries TRBV19 and TRBJ2-2, with D perhaps TRBD2 (6 bases). The V gene lost 9 bases and the J gene lost 3 bases, with 17 bases spanning the gap. The CDR3 runs 15 residues. Germline values: CDR1 LNHDA, CDR2 SQIVND (reference sequence). In DNA, the CDR3 is TGTGCCAGCAGCCTTTGGACTACCGACACCGGGGAGCTGTTTTTT. Translating it yields CASSLWTTDTGELFF.

The chain carries TRBV5-1 and TRBJ2-5; 9 bases match TRBD1. The germline V gene has CDR1 SGHRS and CDR2 YFSETQ. There are 16 residues in the CDR3. Trimming took 3 bases from V and 4 from J; bases not matched to a gene: 10. CDR3 nucleotides: TGCGCCAGCAGCTGGAACCCGGGACAGGGAACAGAGACCCAGTACTTC. It specifies CASSWNPGQGTETQYF.

CDR3 protein: CASSQVPRSDSHLSNSPLHF. The CDR3 DNA follows: TGCGCCAGCAGCCAAGTGCCGCGCTCGGACAGTCACTTATCTAATTCACCCCTCCACTTT. The chain joins TRBV4-3 to TRBJ1-6; D is perhaps TRBD1 (6 bases). Germline V gives CDR1 LGHNA, CDR2 YSLEER. Trimming left V 1 base short and J 6 bases short, with 25 bases between. This CDR3 has 20 residues.

The table lists this clone with a count of one. The chain combines TRBV7-8 with TRBJ2-2; D is possibly TRBD1 (7 bases). V dropped 7 bases and J dropped 4 bases, with 25 bases sitting between them. The CDR3 spans 18 residues. Germline lookup yields CDR1 SGHVS and CDR2 FQNEAQ. CDR3 DNA: TGTGCCAGCAAGGGCTCCAGGGGGGCATTGGCGATCACCGGGGAGCTGTTTTTT. The encoded protein is CASKGSRGALAITGELFF. Using reference TRBV7-8 and TRBJ2-2 for the parts outside the CDR3, the full variable domain is GAGVSQSPRYKVAKRGQDVALRCDPISGHVSLFWYQQALGQGPEFLTYFQNEAQLDKSGLPSDRFFAERPEGSVSTLKIQRTQQEDSAVYLCASKGSRGALAITGELFFGEGSRLTVL.

The chain uses TRBV10-1 and TRBJ2-2, with D perhaps TRBD2 (7 bases). V was clipped by 2 bases and J by 4 bases, with 8 bases between them. The CDR3 totals 14 residues. Per the germline V gene, CDR1 is WNHNN and CDR2 is SYGVQD (reference sequence). The DNA for the CDR3 is TGCGCCAGCAGTGAGGGGGGGGCCACCGGGGAGCTGTTTTTT. It yields the protein CASSEGGATGELFF.

For this clone: It is unclear where the CDR3 begins or ends on the DNA, so no DNA is shown, and the CDR3 is as TCRdb lists it. The CDR3 here is CASSLYFGGSDTQYF. The chain is built from TRBV7-3 and TRBJ2-3; TRBD2 is the table's D call and was not checked against the DNA. The CDR3 is 15 amino acids in total, end residues counted. Germline-derived CDR1 and CDR2 are SGHTA and FQGTGA.

The J gene is TRBJ2-7, the V gene TRBV6-1, with a tentative D call TRBD1 (6 bases). CDR3 length equals 15 residues. V dropped 0 bases and J dropped 3 bases, with 12 bases sitting between them. Germline loops: CDR1 MNHNS, CDR2 SASEGT. DNA for the CDR3: TGTGCCAGCAGTGAAGCCACAGGGTGGCTCTACGAGCAGTACTTC. The encoded protein is CASSEATGWLYEQYF.

V is TRBV19 and J is TRBJ2-7; 11 positions match TRBD2. The V segment lost 8 bases and the J segment 1 base; nucleotides outside the gene matches: 7. CDR1 and CDR2 (germline): LNHDA, SQIVND (reference sequence). The CDR3 runs 15 residues. The CDR3 region is CASRGLAGPSYEQYF. The DNA of the CDR3 is TGTGCCAGTCGAGGACTAGCGGGCCCATCCTACGAGCAGTACTTC.

DNA of the CDR3: TGTGCCAGCAGCACCCGACAGGGTGTTGGAATAAATGAAAAACTGTTTTTT. This encodes CASSTRQGVGINEKLFF. The V and J genes are TRBV9 and TRBJ1-4, with 7 bases that match TRBD1. In germline, CDR1 is SGDLS, CDR2 YYNGEE. The CDR3 length is 17 residues. Trimming removed 4 bases from V and 5 bases from J; junction bases left unmatched: 14.

This clone was counted once. The rearrangement uses TRBV6-1 and TRBJ2-7; 9 bases line up with TRBD1. V lost 6 bases to trimming and J lost 4 bases; unmatched junction nucleotides: 7. The CDR3 has 14 residues. Germline CDR1 is MNHNS and CDR2 is SASEGT. In DNA form, the CDR3 reads TGTGCCAGCAGGCTGGGACAGGGTCAATACGAGCAGTACTTC. Protein sequence: CASRLGQGQYEQYF.

The chain joins TRBV6-6 to TRBJ1-1, with a tentative D call TRBD1 (6 bases). The CDR3 loop spans 16 amino acids. Germline CDR1 MNHNY, CDR2 SVGAGI (reference sequence). V was shortened by 6 bases and J by 0 bases, with 17 bases between the two germline ends. The CDR3 spells CASRKWTVGMNTEAFF. CDR3 DNA sequence: TGTGCCAGCAGGAAATGGACAGTCGGCATGAACACTGAAGCTTTCTTT.

V is TRBV28 and J is TRBJ2-7; 7 bases match TRBD2. With 1 base clipped from V and 1 base from J, the junction kept 7 bases outside the gene matches. Germline V gene lookup returns CDR1 MDHEN and CDR2 SYDVKM. The CDR3 length is 16 residues. CDR3 DNA: TGTGCCAGCAGTTTATTGTCTAGCGGATCATCCTACGAGCAGTACTTC. Protein sequence: CASSLLSSGSSYEQYF.